These 11 T cell receptor beta chains share one sample of origin, sequenced in a study of cytomegalovirus exposure and HLA in healthy donors (dated by TCRdb to about 2017). Library generation was performed with the immunoSEQ multiplex PCR assay. For the multiplex PCR, a mixture combining 60 forward primers for TCR Vbeta segments and 13 reverse primers for TCR Jbeta segments was used. TCRdb provides this immuneACCESS table in a form limited to in-frame rearrangements. Some clones are lacking; in checked studies, under half of them reflect an unresolved V gene, and why the rest are absent is not known. The sample profile shows fewer than 75,000 clones; 60% to 85% of them were found once. The ten most abundant clones make up roughly an eighth of the sample. The sequencing input was PBMCs. These receptors all stem from a man in his sixties or seventies in good health and CMV-seronegative.

The J gene is TRBJ1-3, the V gene TRBV14, with D uncertain. The CDR3 covers 13 residues. Trimming left V 1 base short and J 8 bases short, with 9 bases between. The germline CDR1 and CDR2 sequences are SGHDN and FVKESK. This chain's CDR3 is CASSQGLAHTIYF. As DNA, the CDR3 is TGTGCCAGCAGCCAAGGACTTGCGCACACCATATATTTT.

The chain joins TRBV25-1 to TRBJ1-2, with D perhaps TRBD1 (5 bases). Trimming removed 3 bases from V and 4 bases from J, with 9 bases in between. Germline lookup yields CDR1 MGHDK and CDR2 SYGVNS. This CDR3 is built from 13 residues. The CDR3 sequence is CASSDAGFYGYTF. The CDR3 DNA reads as TGTGCCAGCAGTGATGCAGGGTTCTATGGCTACACCTTC.

The chain carries TRBV12-5 and TRBJ2-5, with TRBD1 matching over 10 bases. The J call may be mistaken, given a closer DNA end match to TRBJ2-7. This CDR3 contains 14 residues. Germline loops: CDR1 LGHNT, CDR2 FRNRAP. CDR3 loop: CASGLGTGGGEQYF. As DNA, the CDR3 is TGTGCTAGTGGTTTGGGGACAGGGGGGGGCGAGCAGTACTTC.

The CDR3 bases are TGCGCCAGCAGTGTGGGGCAGGTCACAGATACGCAGTATTTT. Translating gives CASSVGQVTDTQYF. V and J are TRBV10-1 and TRBJ2-3; tentative D call: TRBD1 (5 bases). The CDR3 has 14 residues. V was cut by 4 bases and J by 2 bases, with 10 bases left in between. Germline CDR1 is WNHNN and CDR2 is SYGVQD (reference sequence).

This rearrangement joins TRBV6-1 to TRBJ2-3, with TRBD2 identical over 9 bases. The V segment lost 0 bases and the J segment 5 bases; nucleotides outside the gene matches: 9. Looked up from germline, CDR1 is MNHNS and CDR2 is SASEGT. This CDR3 region has 17 residues. Here the CDR3 reads CASSEALGGGARDTQYF. CDR3 bases: TGTGCCAGCAGTGAAGCGCTGGGCGGGGGGGCCCGAGATACGCAGTATTTT.

The J gene is TRBJ1-1, the V gene TRBV18; maybe TRBD1 (5 bases). Germline V gene sequence: CDR1 KGHSH, CDR2 LQKENI. This CDR3 is 16 amino acids long. Trimming stripped 2 bases from V and 5 bases from J, with 18 bases between. The chain's CDR3 is CASSPMKSQGGTEAFF. CDR3 DNA sequence: TGTGCCAGCTCACCAATGAAATCGCAGGGTGGTACTGAAGCTTTCTTT.

A remark on this clone: An end of the junction differs from the germline gene, which may be a read error. The V gene is TRBV7-9, the J gene TRBJ2-5; 9 bases are a match to TRBD1. The CDR3 has 15 amino acids. Germline V lookup: CDR1 SEHNR, CDR2 FQNEAQ (reference sequence). CDR3 DNA sequence: TGTGCCAGCAGCCGTGGACAGGGGATAGGGGAGACCCAGCACTTC. The encoded protein is CASSRGQGIGETQHF.

The rearrangement uses TRBV14 and TRBJ2-1; perhaps TRBD2 as D (6 bases). CDR3 size: 12 residues. Trimming removed 9 bases at V and 5 bases at J, with 11 bases between. Germline CDR1 is SGHDN and CDR2 is FVKESK. The CDR3 sequence: CASRRADNEQFF. For the CDR3, the DNA is TGTGCCAGTCGGAGGGCCGACAATGAGCAGTTCTTC.

The chain recombines TRBV6-6 with TRBJ2-1; 10 bases agree with TRBD2. V gave up 6 bases and J gave up 14 bases; unmatched junction bases: 13. The CDR3 is made up of 14 amino acids. Germline values: CDR1 MNHNY, CDR2 SVGAGI (reference sequence). In DNA form, the CDR3 reads TGTGCCAGCAGCCCCCGGACTAGCGGTCGAGGGAAGTTCTTC. Its translation is CASSPRTSGRGKFF.

The table lists this clone with a few counts. The rearrangement joins TRBV4-3 to TRBJ1-4; 7 bases are a match to TRBD1. With 4 bases clipped from V and 1 base from J, the junction kept 3 bases outside the gene matches. The CDR3 runs 15 residues. CDR1 is LGHNA, CDR2 YSLEER, per germline. Written as DNA, the CDR3 is TGCGCCAGCAGCCCCCACAGGGGAACTAATGAAAAACTGTTTTTT. Translation: CASSPHRGTNEKLFF.

The sample holds one count of this clone. The V call is TRBV5-1, the J call TRBJ2-3, with 10 bases aligning to TRBD2. The germline V gene encodes CDR1 SGHRS and CDR2 YFSETQ. Trimming at V came to 0 bases and at J to 1 base, leaving 2 bases not matched to a gene. The CDR3 contains 16 residues. The DNA of the CDR3 is TGCGCCAGCAGCTTGGATCTAGCGGGGGGCACAGATACGCAGTATTTT. Translated: CASSLDLAGGTDTQYF.